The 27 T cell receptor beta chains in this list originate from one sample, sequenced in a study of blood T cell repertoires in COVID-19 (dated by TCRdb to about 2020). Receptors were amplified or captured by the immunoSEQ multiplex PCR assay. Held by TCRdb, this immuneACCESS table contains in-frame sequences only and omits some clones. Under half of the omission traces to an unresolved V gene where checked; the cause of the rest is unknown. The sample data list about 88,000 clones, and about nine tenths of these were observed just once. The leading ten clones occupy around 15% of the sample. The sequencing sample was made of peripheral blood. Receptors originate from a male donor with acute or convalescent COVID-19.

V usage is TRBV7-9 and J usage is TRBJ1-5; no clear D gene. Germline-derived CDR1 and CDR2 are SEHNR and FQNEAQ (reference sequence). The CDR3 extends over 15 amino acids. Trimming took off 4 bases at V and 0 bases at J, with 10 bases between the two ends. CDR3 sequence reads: CASSSRGHSNQPQHF. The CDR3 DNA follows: TGTGCCAGCAGCTCCCGGGGTCATAGCAATCAGCCCCAGCATTTT.

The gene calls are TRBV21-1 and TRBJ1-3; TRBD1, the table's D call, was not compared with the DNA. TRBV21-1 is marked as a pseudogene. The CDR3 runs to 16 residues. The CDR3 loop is CASSSDRPPTGNTIYF. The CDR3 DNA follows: TGTGCCAGCAGCAGTGACAGGCCCCCCACTGGAAACACCATATATTTT.

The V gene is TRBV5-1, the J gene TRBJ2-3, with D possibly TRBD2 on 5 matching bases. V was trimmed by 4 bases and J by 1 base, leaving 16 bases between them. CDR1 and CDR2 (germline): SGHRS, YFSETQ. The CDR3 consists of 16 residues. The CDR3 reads CASSLPGGMGTDTQYF. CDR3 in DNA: TGCGCCAGCAGCCTACCCGGAGGCATGGGCACAGATACGCAGTATTTT.

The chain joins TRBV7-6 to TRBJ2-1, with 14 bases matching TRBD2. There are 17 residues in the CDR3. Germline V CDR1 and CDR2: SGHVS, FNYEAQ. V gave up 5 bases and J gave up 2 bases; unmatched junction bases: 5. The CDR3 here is CASSPRTSGGPYNEQFF. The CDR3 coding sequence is TGTGCCAGCAGCCCCCGGACTAGCGGGGGGCCCTACAATGAGCAGTTCTTC. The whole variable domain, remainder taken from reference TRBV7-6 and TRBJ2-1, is GAGVSQSPRYKVTKRGQDVALRCDPISGHVSLYWYRQALGQGPEFLTYFNYEAQQDKSGLPNDRFSAERPEGSISTLTIQRTEQRDSAMYRCASSPRTSGGPYNEQFFGPGTRLTVL.

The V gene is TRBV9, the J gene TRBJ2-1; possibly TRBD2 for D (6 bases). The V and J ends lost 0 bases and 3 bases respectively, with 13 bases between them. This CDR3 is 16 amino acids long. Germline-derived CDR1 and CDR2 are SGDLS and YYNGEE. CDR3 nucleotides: TGTGCCAGCAGCGTAGATGTGCGGGGAGACTACAATGAGCAGTTCTTC. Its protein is CASSVDVRGDYNEQFF.

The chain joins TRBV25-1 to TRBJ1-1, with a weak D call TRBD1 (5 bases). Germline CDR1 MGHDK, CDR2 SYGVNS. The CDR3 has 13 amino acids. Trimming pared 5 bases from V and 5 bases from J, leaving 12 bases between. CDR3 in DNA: TGTGCCAGCAGTACCACGGGGGTTACTGAAGCTTTCTTT. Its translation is CASSTTGVTEAFF.

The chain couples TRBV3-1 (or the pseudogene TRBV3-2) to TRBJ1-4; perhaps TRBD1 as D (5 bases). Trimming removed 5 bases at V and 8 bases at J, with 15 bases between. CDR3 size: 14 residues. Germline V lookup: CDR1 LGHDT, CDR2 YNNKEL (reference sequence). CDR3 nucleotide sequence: TGTGCCAGCAGCATTCAGGGAGGGAGCGAAAAACTGTTTTTT. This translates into CASSIQGGSEKLFF.

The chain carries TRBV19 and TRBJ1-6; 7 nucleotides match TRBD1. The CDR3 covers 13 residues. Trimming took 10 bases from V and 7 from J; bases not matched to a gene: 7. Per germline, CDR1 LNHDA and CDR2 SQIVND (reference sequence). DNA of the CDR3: TGTGCCACTAGGGGGCAGGGAAATTCACCCCTCCACTTT. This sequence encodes CATRGQGNSPLHF.

CDR3 sequence: CASSLGQGTMGEKLFF. The CDR3 nucleotides are TGTGCCAGCAGCCTTGGACAGGGGACGATGGGTGAAAAACTGTTTTTT. The genes are TRBV5-6 and TRBJ1-4; 9 bases map to TRBD1. Losses at the gene ends were 4 bases for V and 7 bases for J; bases not matched to a gene: 11. Looked up from germline, CDR1 is SGHDT and CDR2 is YYEEEE. The CDR3 extends over 16 amino acids.

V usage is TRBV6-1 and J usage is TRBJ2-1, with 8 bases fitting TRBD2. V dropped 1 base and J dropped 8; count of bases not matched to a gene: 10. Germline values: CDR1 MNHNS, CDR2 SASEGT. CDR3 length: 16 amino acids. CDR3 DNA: TGTGCCAGCAGTGAAGGTGGACTAGCCCCTTGGGATGAGCAGTTCTTC. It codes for CASSEGGLAPWDEQFF.

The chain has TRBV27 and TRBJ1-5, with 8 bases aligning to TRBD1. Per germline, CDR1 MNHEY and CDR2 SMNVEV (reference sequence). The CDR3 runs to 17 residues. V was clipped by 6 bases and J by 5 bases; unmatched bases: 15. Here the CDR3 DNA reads TGTGCCAGCAGCCCATTCACCGGGACAGGCGATTATCAGCCCCAGCATTTT. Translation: CASSPFTGTGDYQPQHF.

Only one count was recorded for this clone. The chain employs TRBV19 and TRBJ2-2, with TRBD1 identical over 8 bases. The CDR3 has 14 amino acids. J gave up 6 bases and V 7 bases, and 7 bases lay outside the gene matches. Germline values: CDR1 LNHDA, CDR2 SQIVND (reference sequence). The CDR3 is CASNARGQAGELFF. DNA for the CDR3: TGTGCCAGTAACGCCAGGGGGCAAGCCGGGGAGCTGTTTTTT. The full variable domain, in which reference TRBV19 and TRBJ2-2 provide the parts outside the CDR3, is DGGITQSPKYLFRKEGQNVTLSCEQNLNHDAMYWYRQDPGQGLRLIYYSQIVNDFQKGDIAEGYSVSREKKESFPLTVTSAQKNPTAFYLCASNARGQAGELFFGEGSRLTVL.

The CDR3 region is CASRKTGEETQYF. DNA for the CDR3: TGTGCCAGCAGAAAGACAGGGGAAGAGACCCAGTACTTC. The rearrangement links TRBV6-5 to TRBJ2-5; 8 positions match TRBD1. The CDR3 spans 13 residues. Germline V CDR1 and CDR2: MNHEY, SVGAGI. The ends lost 6 bases at V and 3 bases at J; junction bases unmatched: 3.

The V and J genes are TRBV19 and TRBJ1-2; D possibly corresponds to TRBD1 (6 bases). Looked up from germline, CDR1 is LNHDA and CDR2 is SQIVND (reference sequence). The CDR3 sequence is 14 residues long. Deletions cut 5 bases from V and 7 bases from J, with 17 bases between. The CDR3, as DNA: TGTGCCAGTAGTCCCCCCAGGGGCCTGGGTGGCTACACCTTC. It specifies CASSPPRGLGGYTF.

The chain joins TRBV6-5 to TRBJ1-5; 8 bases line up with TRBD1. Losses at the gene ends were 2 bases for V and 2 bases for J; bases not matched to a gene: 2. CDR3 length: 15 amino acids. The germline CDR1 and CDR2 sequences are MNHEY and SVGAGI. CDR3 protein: CASSYRGQGNQPQHF. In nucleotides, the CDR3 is TGTGCCAGCAGTTACCGGGGACAGGGCAATCAGCCCCAGCATTTT.

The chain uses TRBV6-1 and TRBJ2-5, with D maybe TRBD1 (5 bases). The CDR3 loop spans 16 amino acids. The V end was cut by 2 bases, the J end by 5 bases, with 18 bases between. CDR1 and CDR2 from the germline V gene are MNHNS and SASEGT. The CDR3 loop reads CASSETVGQGGETQYF. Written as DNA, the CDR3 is TGTGCCAGCAGTGAAACGGTGGGCCAGGGTGGCGAGACCCAGTACTTC.

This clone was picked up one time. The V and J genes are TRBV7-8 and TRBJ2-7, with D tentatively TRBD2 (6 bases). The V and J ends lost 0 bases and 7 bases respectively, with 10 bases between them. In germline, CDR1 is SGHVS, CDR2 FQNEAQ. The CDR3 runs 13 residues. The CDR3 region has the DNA TGTGCCAGCAGCTTAGCGCACCGGGGGGAGCAGTACTTC. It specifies CASSLAHRGEQYF.

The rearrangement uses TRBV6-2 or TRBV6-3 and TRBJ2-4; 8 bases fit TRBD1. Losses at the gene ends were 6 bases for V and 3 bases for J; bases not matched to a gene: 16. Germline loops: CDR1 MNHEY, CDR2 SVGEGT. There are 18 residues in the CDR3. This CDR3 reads CASSPSGDRGGDKNIQYF. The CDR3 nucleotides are TGTGCCAGCAGCCCTTCCGGCGACAGGGGAGGTGACAAAAACATTCAGTACTTC.

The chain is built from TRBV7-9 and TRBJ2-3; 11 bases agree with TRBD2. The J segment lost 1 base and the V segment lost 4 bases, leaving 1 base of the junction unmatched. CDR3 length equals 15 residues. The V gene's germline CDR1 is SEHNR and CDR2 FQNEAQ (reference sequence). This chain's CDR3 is CASSSGLAGTDTQYF. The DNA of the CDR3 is TGTGCCAGCAGCTCGGGACTAGCGGGCACAGATACGCAGTATTTT.

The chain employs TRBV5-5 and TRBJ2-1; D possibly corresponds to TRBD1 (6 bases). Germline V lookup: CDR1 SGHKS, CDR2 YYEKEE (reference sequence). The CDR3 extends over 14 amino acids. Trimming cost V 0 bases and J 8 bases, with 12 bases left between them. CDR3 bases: TGTGCCAGCAGCTTGGGGCAGGGGATCCATGAGCAGTTCTTC. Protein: CASSLGQGIHEQFF.

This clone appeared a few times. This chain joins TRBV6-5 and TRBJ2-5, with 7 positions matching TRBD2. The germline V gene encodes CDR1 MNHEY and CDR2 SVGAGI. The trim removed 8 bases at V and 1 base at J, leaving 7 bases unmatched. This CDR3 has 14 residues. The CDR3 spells CASGIGGSQETQYF. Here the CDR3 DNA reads TGTGCCAGCGGAATCGGGGGGTCCCAAGAGACCCAGTACTTC.

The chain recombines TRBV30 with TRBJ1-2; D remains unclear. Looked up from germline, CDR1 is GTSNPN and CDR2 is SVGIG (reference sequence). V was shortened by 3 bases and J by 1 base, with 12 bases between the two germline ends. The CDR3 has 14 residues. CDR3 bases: TGTGCCTGGAGAGAGAACTCCATTAACTATGGCTACACCTTC. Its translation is CAWRENSINYGYTF. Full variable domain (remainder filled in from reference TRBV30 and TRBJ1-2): SQTIHQWPATLVQPVGSPLSLECTVEGTSNPNLYWYRQAAGRGLQLLFYSVGIGQISSEVPQNLSASRPQDRQFILSSKKLLLSDSGFYLCAWRENSINYGYTFGSGTRLTVV.

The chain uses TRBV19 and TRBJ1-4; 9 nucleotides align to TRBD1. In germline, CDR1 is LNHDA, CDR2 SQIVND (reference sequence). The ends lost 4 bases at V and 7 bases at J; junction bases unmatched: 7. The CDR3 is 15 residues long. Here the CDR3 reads CASSRPGQGFEKLFF. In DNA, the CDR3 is TGTGCCAGTAGTAGACCGGGACAGGGCTTTGAAAAACTGTTTTTT.

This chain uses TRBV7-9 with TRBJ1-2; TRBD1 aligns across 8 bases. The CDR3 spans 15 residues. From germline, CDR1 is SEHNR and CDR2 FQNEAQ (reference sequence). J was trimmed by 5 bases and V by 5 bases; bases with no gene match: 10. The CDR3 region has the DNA TGTGCCAGCAGCCCAGGGAGCAGGGGGCGTTATGGCTACACCTTC. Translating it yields CASSPGSRGRYGYTF.

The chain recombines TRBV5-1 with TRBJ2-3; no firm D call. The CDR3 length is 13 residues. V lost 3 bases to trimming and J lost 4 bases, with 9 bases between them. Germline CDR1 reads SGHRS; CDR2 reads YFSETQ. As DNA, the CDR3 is TGCGCCAGCAGCTCCCAGGTGGCAGATACGCAGTATTTT. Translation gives CASSSQVADTQYF.

The CDR3 here is CSGQQKMNTEAFF. DNA for the CDR3: TGCAGCGGACAACAGAAGATGAACACTGAAGCTTTCTTT. The chain carries TRBV29-1 and TRBJ1-1; D is undetermined. The germline V and J ends were trimmed by 7 bases and 0 bases, with 12 bases remaining between them. CDR3 length: 13 residues. Germline CDR1 reads SQVTM; CDR2 reads ANQGSEA.

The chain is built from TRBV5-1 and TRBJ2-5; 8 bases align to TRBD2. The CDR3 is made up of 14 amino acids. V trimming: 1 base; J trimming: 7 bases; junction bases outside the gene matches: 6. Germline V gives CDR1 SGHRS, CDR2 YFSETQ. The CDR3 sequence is CASSLSSGEWTQYF. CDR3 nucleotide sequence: TGCGCCAGCAGCTTGAGTAGCGGGGAGTGGACCCAGTACTTC.